The next 6 T cell receptor beta chains were all read from a single sample in a study of Ad26.COV2.S vaccination and SARS-CoV-2 variants. Some clones are missing from TCRdb's copy, which holds only in-frame ones; the method was immunoSEQ multiplex PCR. The sample carries 350,000 to 500,000 clones, 88% recorded once. Documented treatment: about 20 received Ad26.COV2.S at low or high dose, single or two shots; roughly five received placebo; per-sample allocation not given. Material that was analyzed had been drawn on day 63 after the first vaccine or placebo injection. The sample here was peripheral blood, taken in a trial of Ad26.COV2.S vaccine versus placebo. Receptors were obtained from a person aged 18-60 years who received the Ad26.COV2.S COVID-19 vaccine or a placebo.

The chain couples TRBV7-6 to TRBJ1-6; D may be TRBD1 (6 bases). In germline, CDR1 is SGHVS, CDR2 FNYEAQ. This CDR3 region has 15 residues. V lost 5 bases and J 6 bases, leaving 14 bases between the germline ends. CDR3 nucleotides: TGTGCCAGCAGCCCCCGCAGGACAGCTAATTCACCCCTCCACTTT. Protein product: CASSPRRTANSPLHF.

This chain joins TRBV19 and TRBJ2-5, with D possibly being TRBD2 (6 bases). V gave up 4 bases and J gave up 1 base, with 16 bases separating them. This CDR3 comprises 16 residues. Germline CDR1 LNHDA, CDR2 SQIVND (reference sequence). CDR3 nucleotides: TGTGCCAGTAGTAGAGGACTATCAGACGTCCAAGAGACCCAGTACTTC. Translated: CASSRGLSDVQETQYF.

The genes are TRBV9 and TRBJ2-3, with TRBD2 matching 13 bases. From germline, CDR1 is SGDLS and CDR2 YYNGEE. This CDR3 region has 19 residues. Trimming cost V 3 bases and J 5 bases; bases outside gene matches: 15. CDR3 sequence reads: CASSAGGSGLAGVGDTQYF. The CDR3 DNA sequence: TGTGCCAGCAGCGCCGGTGGTTCTGGACTAGCGGGGGTCGGAGATACGCAGTATTTT.

This rearrangement joins TRBV6-5 to TRBJ2-1; D perhaps matches TRBD2 (5 bases). This CDR3 region has 14 residues. V lost 6 bases to trimming and J lost 2 bases, with 11 bases between them. Germline V gene sequence: CDR1 MNHEY, CDR2 SVGAGI. The CDR3 region has the DNA TGTGCCAGCAGAAACAGAGGGACCTACAATGAGCAGTTCTTC. As protein: CASRNRGTYNEQFF.

The gene calls are TRBV7-9 and TRBJ2-7; 13 bases are shared with TRBD2. Trimming cost V 4 bases and J 1 base; bases outside gene matches: 4. The germline gives CDR1 SEHNR, CDR2 FQNEAQ (reference sequence). This CDR3 is built from 16 residues. CDR3 DNA: TGTGCCAGCAGCTCACCGGGACTAGCGGGATCCTACGAGCAGTACTTC. Residues: CASSSPGLAGSYEQYF.

V is TRBV28 and J is TRBJ1-2; unclear D gene. This CDR3 comprises 13 residues. From germline, CDR1 is MDHEN and CDR2 SYDVKM. V was cut by 3 bases and J by 6 bases, with 11 bases left in between. CDR3 in DNA: TGTGCCAGCAGTTTTAAGGGATATGATGGCTACACCTTC. It encodes CASSFKGYDGYTF.